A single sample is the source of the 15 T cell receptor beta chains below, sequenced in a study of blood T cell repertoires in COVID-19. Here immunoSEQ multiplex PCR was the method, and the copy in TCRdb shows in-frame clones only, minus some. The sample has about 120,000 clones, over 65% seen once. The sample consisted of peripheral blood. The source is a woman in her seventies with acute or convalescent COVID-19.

CDR3 protein: CASSLGQTTNEKLFF. CDR3 nucleotides: TGTGCCAGCAGCCTAGGACAGACAACTAATGAAAAACTGTTTTTT. The rearrangement links TRBV11-3 to TRBJ1-4; the D gene is possibly TRBD1 (6 bases). The V gene lost 5 bases and the J gene lost 0 bases, with 10 bases spanning the gap. The germline V gene has CDR1 SGHNT and CDR2 YENEEA. This CDR3 comprises 15 residues.

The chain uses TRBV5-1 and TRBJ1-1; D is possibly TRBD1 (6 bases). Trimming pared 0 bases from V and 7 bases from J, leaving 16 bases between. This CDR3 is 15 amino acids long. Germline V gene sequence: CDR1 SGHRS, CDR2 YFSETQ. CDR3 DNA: TGCGCCAGCAGCTTGGGGGGGACACAAACTTTTGAAGCTTTCTTT. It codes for CASSLGGTQTFEAFF.

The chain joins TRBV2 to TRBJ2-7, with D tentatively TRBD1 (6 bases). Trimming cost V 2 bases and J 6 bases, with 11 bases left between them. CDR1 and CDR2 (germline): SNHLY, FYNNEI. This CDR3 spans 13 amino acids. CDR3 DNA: TGTGCCAGCAGTGAAACAGGGAAAGGCGAGCAGTACGTC. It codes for CASSETGKGEQYV.

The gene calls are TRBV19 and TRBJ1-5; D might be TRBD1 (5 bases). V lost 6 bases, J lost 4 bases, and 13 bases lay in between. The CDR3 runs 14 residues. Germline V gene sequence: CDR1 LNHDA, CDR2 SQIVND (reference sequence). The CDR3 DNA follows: TGTGCCAGTAGACAGGCGATCAGGAATCAGCCCCAGCATTTT. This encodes CASRQAIRNQPQHF.

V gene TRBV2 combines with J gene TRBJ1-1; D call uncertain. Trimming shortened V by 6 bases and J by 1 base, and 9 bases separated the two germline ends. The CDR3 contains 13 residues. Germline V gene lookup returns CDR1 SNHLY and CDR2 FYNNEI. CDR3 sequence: CASSREGNTEAFF. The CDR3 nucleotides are TGTGCCAGCAGCCGCGAGGGGAACACTGAAGCTTTCTTT.

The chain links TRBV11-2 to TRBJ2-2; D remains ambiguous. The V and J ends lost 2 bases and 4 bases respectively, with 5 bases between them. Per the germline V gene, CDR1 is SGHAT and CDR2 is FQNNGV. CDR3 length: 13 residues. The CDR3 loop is CASSLIGTGELFF. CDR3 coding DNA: TGTGCCAGCAGCTTAATCGGCACCGGGGAGCTGTTTTTT.

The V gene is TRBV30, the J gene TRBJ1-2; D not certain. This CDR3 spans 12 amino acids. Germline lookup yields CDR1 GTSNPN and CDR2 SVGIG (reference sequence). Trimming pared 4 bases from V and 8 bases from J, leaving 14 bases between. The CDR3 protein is CAWTGRRGGYTF. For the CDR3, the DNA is TGTGCCTGGACCGGCCGGAGAGGCGGCTACACCTTC.

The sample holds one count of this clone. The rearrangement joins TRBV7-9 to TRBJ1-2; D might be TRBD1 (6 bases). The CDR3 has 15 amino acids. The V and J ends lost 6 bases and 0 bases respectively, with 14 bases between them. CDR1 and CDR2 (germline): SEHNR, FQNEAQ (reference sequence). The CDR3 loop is CASSRTEKANYGYTF. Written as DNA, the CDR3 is TGTGCCAGCAGTCGGACAGAAAAAGCTAACTATGGCTACACCTTC. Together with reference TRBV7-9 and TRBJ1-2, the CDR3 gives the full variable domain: DTGVSQNPRHKITKRGQNVTFRCDPISEHNRLYWYRQTLGQGPEFLTYFQNEAQLEKSRLLSDRFSAERPKGSFSTLEIQRTEQGDSAMYLCASSRTEKANYGYTFGSGTRLTVV.

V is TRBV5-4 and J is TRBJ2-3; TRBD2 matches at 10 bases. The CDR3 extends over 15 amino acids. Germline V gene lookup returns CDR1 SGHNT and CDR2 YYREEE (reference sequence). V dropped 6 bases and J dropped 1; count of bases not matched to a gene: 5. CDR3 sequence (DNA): TGTGCCAGCACCATGCTAGCGGGGGGCACAGATACGCAGTATTTT. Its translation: CASTMLAGGTDTQYF.

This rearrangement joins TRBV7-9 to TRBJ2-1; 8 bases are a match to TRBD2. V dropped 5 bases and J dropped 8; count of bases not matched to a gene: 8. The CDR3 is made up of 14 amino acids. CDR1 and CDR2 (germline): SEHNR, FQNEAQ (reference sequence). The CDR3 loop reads CASSPLADEDEQFF. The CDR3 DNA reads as TGTGCCAGCAGCCCACTAGCGGATGAGGATGAGCAGTTCTTC.

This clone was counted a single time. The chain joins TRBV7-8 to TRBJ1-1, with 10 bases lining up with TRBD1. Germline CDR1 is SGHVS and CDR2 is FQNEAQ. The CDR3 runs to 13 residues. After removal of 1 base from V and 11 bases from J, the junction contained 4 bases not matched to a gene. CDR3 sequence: CASSLGQGAAAFF. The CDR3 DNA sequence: TGTGCCAGCAGCTTAGGACAGGGGGCTGCTGCTTTCTTT.

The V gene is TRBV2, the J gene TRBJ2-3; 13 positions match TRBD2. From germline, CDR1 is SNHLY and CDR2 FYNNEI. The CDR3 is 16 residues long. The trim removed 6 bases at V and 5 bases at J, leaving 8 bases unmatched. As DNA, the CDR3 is TGTGCCAGCAGCCCGGGACTAGCGGGGTATAGAGATACGCAGTATTTT. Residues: CASSPGLAGYRDTQYF.

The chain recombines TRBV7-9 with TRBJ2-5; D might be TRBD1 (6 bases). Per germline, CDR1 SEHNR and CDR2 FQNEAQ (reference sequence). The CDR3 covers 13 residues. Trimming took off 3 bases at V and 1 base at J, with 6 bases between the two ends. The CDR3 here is CASSLDSQETQYF. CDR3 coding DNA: TGTGCCAGCAGCTTGGACAGCCAAGAGACCCAGTACTTC.

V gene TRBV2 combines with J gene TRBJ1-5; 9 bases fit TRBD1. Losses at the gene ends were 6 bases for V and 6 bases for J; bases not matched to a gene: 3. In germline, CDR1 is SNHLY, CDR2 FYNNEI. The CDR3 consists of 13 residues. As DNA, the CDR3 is TGTGCCAGCAGAACAGGGGGCAGTCAGCCCCAGCATTTT. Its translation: CASRTGGSQPQHF. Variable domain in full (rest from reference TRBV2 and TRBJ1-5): EPEVTQTPSHQVTQMGQEVILRCVPISNHLYFYWYRQILGQKVEFLVSFYNNEISEKSEIFDDQFSVERPDGSNFTLKIRSTKLEDSAMYFCASRTGGSQPQHFGDGTRLSIL.

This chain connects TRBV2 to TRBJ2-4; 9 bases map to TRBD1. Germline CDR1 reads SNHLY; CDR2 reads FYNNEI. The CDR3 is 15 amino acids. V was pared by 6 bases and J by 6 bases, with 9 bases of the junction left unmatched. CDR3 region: CASRTGQGYRNIQYF. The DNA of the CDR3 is TGTGCCAGCAGAACGGGACAGGGTTACAGAAACATTCAGTACTTC.